The source of this TCR beta chain is a study of cytomegalovirus exposure and HLA in healthy donors. This PCR relied on a set of 60 Vbeta primers and 13 Jbeta primers. Sequencing used immunoSEQ multiplex PCR; TCRdb keeps in-frame clones, though not all of them. The sample yields about 110,000 clones, around 64% seen once. Remarks on this clone: The antigen remains undetermined. At one end the junction does not follow the germline gene, possibly because of a read error.

CDR3 length equals 14 residues. The germline V gene has CDR1 SEHNR and CDR2 FQNEAQ (reference sequence). Whole-study findings and limits: Immune exposure information comprised only CMV serostatus. One later analysis reportedly identified an Asian-associated ancestry cluster that showed fewer N-insertions than the roughly 670-donor mean. A few CMV-associated chains were confirmed in vitro to be specific for CMV antigens. One variant, a missense change in DCLRE1C, was linked in a later analysis to TCR beta V- and J-gene trimming.

The chain carries TRBV7-9 and TRBJ2-2; D is ambiguous. Sequencing used PBMCs. This TCR derives from a man aged 25 to 40 in good health and CMV-seropositive. The CDR3 DNA sequence: TGTTCCAGCAGCTTAGTAGGAGAAGTCGGGGAGCTGTTTTTT. Translated: CSSSLVGEVGELFF.